The present entry profiles one T cell receptor beta chain with its context. Its antigen is unidentified. The length of the CDR3 is 16 residues. With 5 bases clipped from V and 5 bases from J, the junction kept 13 bases outside the gene matches. CDR1 SGHTA and CDR2 FQGTGA come from the germline V gene. This record belongs to a study of Ad26.COV2.S vaccination and SARS-CoV-2 variants. Study-wide context: Donor got 5x10^10 or 1x10^11 viral particles of Ad26.COV2.S. Study-wide points: Similar non-spike TCR breadth was observed in recipients of vaccine and of placebo.

The repertoire was sequenced with immunoSEQ multiplex PCR; TCRdb's copy has only in-frame clones and lacks some. The sample records under 600,000 clones, nearly 90% being singletons. The treatment denotes: 19 received Ad26.COV2.S at low or high dose, single or two shots; about five received placebo; per-sample allocation not given. Each sample was drawn 63 days after the first injection (of vaccine or placebo). Spike of the Wuhan-strain SARS-CoV-2 was expressed by an Ad26 vector, which formed the vaccine. This receptor was identified in a person between 18 and 60 years old who received the Ad26.COV2.S COVID-19 vaccine or a placebo. The rearrangement joins TRBV7-3 to TRBJ1-2; 8 bases map to TRBD1. The sequencing used peripheral blood, collected in a trial of Ad26.COV2.S vaccine versus placebo. The CDR3: CASSPSTGQGWYGYTF. In nucleotides, the CDR3 is TGTGCCAGCAGCCCATCGACCGGACAGGGATGGTATGGCTACACCTTC.